Presented here are 4 T cell receptor beta chains from one specimen sequenced in a study of cytomegalovirus exposure and HLA in healthy donors. With 60 Vbeta and 13 Jbeta primers, the PCR was carried out. The table came from immunoSEQ multiplex PCR; TCRdb's copy has only in-frame clones and leaves some out. The table lists hundreds of thousands of clones, roughly 84% of them singletons, with over 1.1% in the top ten. The material sequenced was PBMCs. These receptors were collected from a girl aged 5-17 years in good health and CMV-seronegative.

This clone was seen a few times. The chain recombines TRBV2 with TRBJ1-1, with no clear D. V lost 3 bases and J 0 bases, leaving 8 bases between the germline ends. From germline, CDR1 is SNHLY and CDR2 FYNNEI. The CDR3 has 14 amino acids. The CDR3 protein is CASSEAGLNTEAFF. CDR3 DNA sequence: TGTGCCAGCAGTGAGGCAGGTCTGAACACTGAAGCTTTCTTT.

The DNA for the CDR3 is TGTGCCAGCTTCGGTGAGCAAGAGACCCAGTACTTC. Its protein is CASFGEQETQYF. J is TRBJ2-5 and V is TRBV2; D is undetermined. Per the germline V gene, CDR1 is SNHLY and CDR2 is FYNNEI. CDR3 size: 12 residues. The ends were cut back, 8 bases at V and 2 bases at J, with 9 bases in the middle.

This chain links TRBV18 with TRBJ1-1; TRBD1 matches at 8 bases. The V segment lost 3 bases and the J segment 5 bases; nucleotides outside the gene matches: 5. Per germline, CDR1 KGHSH and CDR2 LQKENI. The CDR3 extends over 14 amino acids. CDR3 DNA: TGTGCCAGCTCACCGCTCCAGGGGGCGACTGAAGCTTTCTTT. Its protein product is CASSPLQGATEAFF.

The chain carries TRBV4-3 and TRBJ2-5, with D possibly TRBD2 on 5 matching bases. Trimming shortened V by 4 bases and J by 4 bases, and 25 bases separated the two germline ends. The CDR3 totals 18 residues. Germline V lookup: CDR1 LGHNA, CDR2 YSLEER. CDR3 sequence reads: CASSPPPFPGLGRETQYF. The DNA of the CDR3 is TGCGCCAGCAGCCCGCCCCCATTTCCGGGATTAGGAAGAGAGACCCAGTACTTC.